This TCR beta chain was retrieved from a study of cytomegalovirus exposure and HLA in healthy donors. The PCR ran on 60 Vbeta and 13 Jbeta primers. Sequenced by immunoSEQ multiplex PCR; TCRdb stores in-frame clones only, minus some. The sample has hundreds of thousands of clones, 70% to 80% seen once. Broader study findings: As was reported, the classifier diagnosed cytomegalovirus status with high specificity and sensitivity. Sequencing depth across donors, presence/absence analyses assumed, was roughly uniform.

Comments on this clone: The antigen remains undetermined.

The CDR3 runs 16 residues. Trimming left V 0 bases short and J 1 base short, with 12 bases between. Germline CDR1 is SGDLS and CDR2 is YYNGEE. This receptor was taken from a woman under 40 in good health and CMV-seronegative. V and J are TRBV9 and TRBJ2-3; tentative D call: TRBD2 (7 bases). The sequenced sample consisted of PBMCs. The CDR3 spells CASSVEGGGGTDTQYF. The CDR3 nucleotides are TGTGCCAGCAGCGTAGAGGGAGGGGGAGGCACAGATACGCAGTATTTT.